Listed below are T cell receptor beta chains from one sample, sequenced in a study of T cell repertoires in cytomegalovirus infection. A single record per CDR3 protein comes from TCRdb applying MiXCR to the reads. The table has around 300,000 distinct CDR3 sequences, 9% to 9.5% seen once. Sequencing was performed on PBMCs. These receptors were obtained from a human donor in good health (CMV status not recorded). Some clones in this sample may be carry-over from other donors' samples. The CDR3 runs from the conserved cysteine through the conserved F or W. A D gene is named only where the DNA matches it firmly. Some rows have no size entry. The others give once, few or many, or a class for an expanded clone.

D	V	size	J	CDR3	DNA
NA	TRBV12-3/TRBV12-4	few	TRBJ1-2	CASKPLSGIFLGGYTF	TGTGCCAGCAAACCCCTCTCCGGGATTTTCCTTGGCGGCTACACCTTC
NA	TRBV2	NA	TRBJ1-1	CASNFLANTEAFF	TGTGCCAGCAATTTTTTGGCCAACACTGAAGCTTTCTTT
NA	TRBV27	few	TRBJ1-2	CASRSDLARGYTF	TGTGCCAGCCGATCTGACCTTGCGAGAGGCTACACCTTC
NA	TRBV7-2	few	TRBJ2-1	CASSTPQYNEQFF	TGTGCCAGCAGCACTCCTCAGTACAATGAGCAGTTCTTC
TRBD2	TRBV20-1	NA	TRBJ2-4	CSVSGGNIQYF	TGCAGCGTCTCGGGGGGTAACATTCAGTACTTC
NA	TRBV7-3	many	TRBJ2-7	CASSLTRGSPYEQYF	TGTGCCAGCAGCTTAACGAGGGGGAGCCCCTACGAGCAGTACTTC
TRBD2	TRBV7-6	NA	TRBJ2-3	CASSQASGSSTDTQYF	TGTGCCAGCAGCCAAGCTAGCGGGAGTAGTACAGATACGCAGTATTTT
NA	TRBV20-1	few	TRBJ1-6	CSARDPAIPGVSPLHF	TGCAGTGCTAGAGATCCCGCAATCCCTGGGGTTTCACCCCTCCACTTT
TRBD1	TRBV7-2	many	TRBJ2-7	CASSNPQGVTGEQYF	TGTGCCAGCAGCAACCCGCAGGGGGTAACGGGGGAGCAGTACTTC
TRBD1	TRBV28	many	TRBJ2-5	CASRTGVRTQYF	TGTGCCAGCAGGACAGGGGTACGGACCCAGTACTTC
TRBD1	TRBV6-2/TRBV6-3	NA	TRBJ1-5	CATEYGLFRDSGNQPQHF	TGTGCCACCGAATACGGTCTTTTCCGGGACAGCGGCAATCAGCCCCAGCATTTT
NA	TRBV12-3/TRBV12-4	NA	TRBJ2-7	CASTSTRYSGEQYF	TGTGCCAGCACCTCGACGCGTTATTCGGGCGAGCAGTACTTC
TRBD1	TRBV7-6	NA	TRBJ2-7	CASSPAGGGYEQYF	TGTGCCAGCAGCCCGGCAGGGGGTGGCTACGAGCAGTACTTC
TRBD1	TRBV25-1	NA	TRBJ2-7	CASSAQGAPYEQYF	TGTGCCAGCAGTGCCCAGGGGGCTCCCTACGAGCAGTACTTC
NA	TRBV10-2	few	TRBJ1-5	CASGRQINQPQHF	TGCGCCAGCGGGAGACAGATAAATCAGCCCCAGCATTTT
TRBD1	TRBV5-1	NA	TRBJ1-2	CASSPMRAGGNSGGYTF	TGCGCCAGCAGCCCAATGAGGGCAGGGGGGAACTCTGGAGGCTACACCTTC
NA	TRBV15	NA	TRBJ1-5	CATRGGNGGFRNQPQHF	TGTGCCACCAGAGGGGGAAACGGGGGTTTTAGGAATCAGCCCCAGCATTTT
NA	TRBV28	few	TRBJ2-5	CASSSLQNPETQYF	TGTGCCAGCAGTTCCCTCCAGAACCCCGAGACCCAGTACTTC
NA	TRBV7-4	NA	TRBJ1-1	CASSLRDWNTEAFF	TGTGCCAGCAGCTTACGTGACTGGAACACTGAAGCTTTCTTT
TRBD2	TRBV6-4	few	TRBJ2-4	CASSDSSGNPIQYF	TGTGCCAGCAGTGATTCTAGCGGGAACCCTATTCAGTACTTC
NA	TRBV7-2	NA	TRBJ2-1	CASSWRAWGYNEQFF	TGTGCCAGCAGCTGGCGGGCCTGGGGGTACAATGAGCAGTTCTTC
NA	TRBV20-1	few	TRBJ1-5	CSASPPPAGRQPQHF	TGCAGTGCTAGCCCCCCCCCGGCAGGAAGGCAGCCCCAGCATTTT